The source of this TCR beta chain is a study of tumor-infiltrating lymphocytes in localized non-small cell lung cancer. Study results and caveats: Higher tumor T cell infiltration than in uninvolved lung was supported by TCRbeta sequencing.

Germline-derived CDR1 and CDR2 are SGHDN and FVKESK. The CDR3 extends over 16 amino acids. V was clipped by 0 bases and J by 2 bases; unmatched bases: 6. As to this clone: Its antigen is currently unknown.

Clones were sequenced by immunoSEQ multiplex PCR, and TCRdb holds only the in-frame ones, with some missing. Of 5,500 to 7,500 clones listed, approximately 72% were seen once; the top ten hold 13% to 15%. This TCR was recovered from a human donor with non-small cell lung cancer. Source material: uninvolved lung tissue not adjacent to the tumor. This chain connects TRBV14 to TRBJ2-7, with 8 bases identical to TRBD2. CDR3 sequence: CASSQDWVAGPYEQYF. In nucleotides, the CDR3 is TGTGCCAGCAGCCAAGATTGGGTAGCGGGGCCCTACGAGCAGTACTTC.